The clone carrying this TCR beta chain is medium-sized within its sample. Its target is unknown. The record originates from a study of early T cells in non-severe SARS-CoV-2 infection. Study summary: Sequencing used unsorted whole-blood bulk RNA, so chains lack pairing. Whole-study results and caveats: Private and CD4 specificities were missed by VDJdb matching, which favored anti-spike CD8 responses.

This CDR3 region has 14 residues. Germline V lookup: CDR1 SGHRS, CDR2 YFSETQ. The V and J ends lost 0 bases and 3 bases respectively, with 6 bases between them. Individual cDNA molecules received unique molecular identifiers. TCRdb fed the 5' RACE reads into MiXCR, producing one record per CDR3 protein. In the table there are tens of thousands of distinct CDR3 sequences, about 4.6% of which are singletons. The chain carries TRBV5-1 and TRBJ2-2; D call uncertain. The origin of this receptor is an adult who was a healthcare worker with PCR-confirmed SARS-CoV-2 infection or an uninfected control (not recorded which). Material: whole blood. CDR3 protein: CASSLEQHTGELFF. CDR3 nucleotide sequence: TGCGCCAGCAGCTTGGAACAGCACACCGGGGAGCTGTTTTTT. Combining the CDR3 with reference TRBV5-1 and TRBJ2-2 gives the whole variable domain KAGVTQTPRYLIKTRGQQVTLSCSPISGHRSVSWYQQTPGQGLQFLFEYFSETQRNKGNFPGRFSGRQFSNSRSEMNVSTLELGDSALYLCASSLEQHTGELFFGEGSRLTVL.